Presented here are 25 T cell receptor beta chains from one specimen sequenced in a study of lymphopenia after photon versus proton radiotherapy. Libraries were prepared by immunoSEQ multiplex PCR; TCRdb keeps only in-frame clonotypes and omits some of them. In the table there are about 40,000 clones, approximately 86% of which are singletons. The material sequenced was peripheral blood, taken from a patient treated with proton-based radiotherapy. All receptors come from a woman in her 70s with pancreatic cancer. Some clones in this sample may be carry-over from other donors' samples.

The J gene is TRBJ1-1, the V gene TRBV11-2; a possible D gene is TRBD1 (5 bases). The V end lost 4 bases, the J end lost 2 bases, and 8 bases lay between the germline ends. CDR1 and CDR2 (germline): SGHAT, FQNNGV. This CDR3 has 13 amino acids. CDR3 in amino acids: CASSSGPNTEAFF. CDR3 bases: TGTGCCAGCAGCTCGGGGCCCAACACTGAAGCTTTCTTT.

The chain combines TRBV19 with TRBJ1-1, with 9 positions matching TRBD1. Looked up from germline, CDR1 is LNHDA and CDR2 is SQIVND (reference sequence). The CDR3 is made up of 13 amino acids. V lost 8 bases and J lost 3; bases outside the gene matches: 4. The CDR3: CASSDRGDTEAFF. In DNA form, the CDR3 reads TGTGCCAGTTCGGACAGGGGAGACACTGAAGCTTTCTTT.

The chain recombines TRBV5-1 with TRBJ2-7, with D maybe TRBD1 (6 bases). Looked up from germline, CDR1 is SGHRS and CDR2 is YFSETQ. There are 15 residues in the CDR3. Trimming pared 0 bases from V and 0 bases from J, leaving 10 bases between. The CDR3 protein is CASSLDQGISYEQYF. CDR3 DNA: TGCGCCAGCAGCTTGGATCAGGGGATCTCCTACGAGCAGTACTTC.

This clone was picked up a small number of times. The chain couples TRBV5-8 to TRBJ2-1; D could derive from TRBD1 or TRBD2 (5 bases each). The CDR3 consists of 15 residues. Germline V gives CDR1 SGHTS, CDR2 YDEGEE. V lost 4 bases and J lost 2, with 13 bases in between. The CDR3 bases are TGTGCCAGCAGCCACGAGGGGTTCCCCTACAATGAGCAGTTCTTC. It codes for CASSHEGFPYNEQFF. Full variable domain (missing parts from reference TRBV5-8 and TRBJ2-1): EAGVTQSPTHLIKTRGQQATLRCSPISGHTSVYWYQQALGLGLQFLLWYDEGEERNRGNFPPRFSGRQFPNYSSELNVNALELEDSALYLCASSHEGFPYNEQFFGPGTRLTVL.

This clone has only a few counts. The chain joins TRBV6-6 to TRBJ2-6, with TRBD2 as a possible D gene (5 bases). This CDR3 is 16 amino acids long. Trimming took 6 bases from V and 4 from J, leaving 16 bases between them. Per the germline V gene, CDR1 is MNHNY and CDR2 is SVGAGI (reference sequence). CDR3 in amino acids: CASREEAHSGANVLTF. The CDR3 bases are TGTGCCAGCAGAGAGGAGGCCCATTCAGGGGCCAACGTCCTGACTTTC.

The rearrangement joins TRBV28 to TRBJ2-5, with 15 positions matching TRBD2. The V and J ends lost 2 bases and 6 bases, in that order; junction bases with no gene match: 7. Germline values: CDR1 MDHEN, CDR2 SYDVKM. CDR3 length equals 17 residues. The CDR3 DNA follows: TGTGCCAGCAGTTTAAAGGGACTAGCGGGAGGTAGGAAGACCCAGTACTTC. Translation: CASSLKGLAGGRKTQYF.

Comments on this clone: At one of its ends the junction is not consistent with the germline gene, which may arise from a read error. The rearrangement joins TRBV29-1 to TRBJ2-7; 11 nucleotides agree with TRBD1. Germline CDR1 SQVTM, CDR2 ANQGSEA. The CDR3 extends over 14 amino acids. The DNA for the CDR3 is TGCAGCGTAGAAGGGACAGGGGGGCATCACGAGCAGTACTTC. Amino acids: CSVEGTGGHHEQYF.

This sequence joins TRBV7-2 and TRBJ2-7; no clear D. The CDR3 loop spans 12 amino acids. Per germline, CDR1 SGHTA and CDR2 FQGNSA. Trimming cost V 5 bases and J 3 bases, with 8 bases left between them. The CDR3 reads CASSPLLYEQYF. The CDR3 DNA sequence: TGTGCCAGCAGCCCCCTCCTCTACGAGCAGTACTTC.

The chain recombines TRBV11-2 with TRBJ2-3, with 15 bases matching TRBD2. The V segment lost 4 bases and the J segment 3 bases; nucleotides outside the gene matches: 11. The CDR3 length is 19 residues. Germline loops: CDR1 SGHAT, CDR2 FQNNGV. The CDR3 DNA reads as TGTGCCAGCAGCTCCCGGACTAGCGGGAGGGCCTTCATGACAGATACGCAGTATTTT. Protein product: CASSSRTSGRAFMTDTQYF.

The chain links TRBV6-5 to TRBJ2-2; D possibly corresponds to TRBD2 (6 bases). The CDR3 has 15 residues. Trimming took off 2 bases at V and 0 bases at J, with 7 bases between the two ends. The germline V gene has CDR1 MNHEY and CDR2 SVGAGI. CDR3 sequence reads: CASSYTGANTGELFF. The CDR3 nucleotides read TGTGCCAGCAGTTACACGGGGGCGAACACCGGGGAGCTGTTTTTT.

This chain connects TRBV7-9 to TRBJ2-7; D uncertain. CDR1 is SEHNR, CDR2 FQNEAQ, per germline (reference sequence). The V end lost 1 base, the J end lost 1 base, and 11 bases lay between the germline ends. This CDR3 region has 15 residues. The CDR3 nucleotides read TGTGCCAGCAGCTTAGATCGTACACCATCCTACGAGCAGTACTTC. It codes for CASSLDRTPSYEQYF. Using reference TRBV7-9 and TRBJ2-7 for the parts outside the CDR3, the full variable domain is DTGVSQNPRHKITKRGQNVTFRCDPISEHNRLYWYRQTLGQGPEFLTYFQNEAQLEKSRLLSDRFSAERPKGSFSTLEIQRTEQGDSAMYLCASSLDRTPSYEQYFGPGTRLTVT.

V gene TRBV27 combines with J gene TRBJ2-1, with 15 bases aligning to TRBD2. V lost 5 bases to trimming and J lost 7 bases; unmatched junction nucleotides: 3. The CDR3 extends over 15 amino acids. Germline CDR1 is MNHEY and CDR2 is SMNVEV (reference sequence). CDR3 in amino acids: CASSRGTSGRNEQFF. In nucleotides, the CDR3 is TGTGCCAGCAGTAGAGGGACTAGCGGGAGGAATGAGCAGTTCTTC.

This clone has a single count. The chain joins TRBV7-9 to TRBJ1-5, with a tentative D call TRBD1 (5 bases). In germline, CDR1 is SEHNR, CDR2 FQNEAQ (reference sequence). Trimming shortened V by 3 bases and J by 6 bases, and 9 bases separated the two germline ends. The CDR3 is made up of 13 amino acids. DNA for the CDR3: TGTGCCAGCAGCTTTTCAGGGACTCAGCCCCAGCATTTT. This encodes CASSFSGTQPQHF. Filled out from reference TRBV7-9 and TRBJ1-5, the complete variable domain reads DTGVSQNPRHKITKRGQNVTFRCDPISEHNRLYWYRQTLGQGPEFLTYFQNEAQLEKSRLLSDRFSAERPKGSFSTLEIQRTEQGDSAMYLCASSFSGTQPQHFGDGTRLSIL.

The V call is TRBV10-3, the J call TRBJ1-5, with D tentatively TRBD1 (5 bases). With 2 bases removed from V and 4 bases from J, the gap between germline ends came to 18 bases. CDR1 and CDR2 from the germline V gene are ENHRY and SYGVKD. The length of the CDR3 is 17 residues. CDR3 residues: CAISERAGPGGNQPQHF. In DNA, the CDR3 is TGTGCCATCAGTGAGAGGGCGGGGCCCGGAGGTAATCAGCCCCAGCATTTT.

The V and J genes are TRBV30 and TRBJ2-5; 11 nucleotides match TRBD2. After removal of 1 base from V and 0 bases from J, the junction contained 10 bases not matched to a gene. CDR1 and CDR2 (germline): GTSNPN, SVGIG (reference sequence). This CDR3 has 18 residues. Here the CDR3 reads CAWSEPLAGGPYQETQYF. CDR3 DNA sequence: TGTGCCTGGAGTGAACCGCTAGCGGGAGGCCCGTACCAAGAGACCCAGTACTTC. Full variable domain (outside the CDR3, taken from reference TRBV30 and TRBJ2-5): SQTIHQWPATLVQPVGSPLSLECTVEGTSNPNLYWYRQAAGRGLQLLFYSVGIGQISSEVPQNLSASRPQDRQFILSSKKLLLSDSGFYLCAWSEPLAGGPYQETQYFGPGTRLLVL.

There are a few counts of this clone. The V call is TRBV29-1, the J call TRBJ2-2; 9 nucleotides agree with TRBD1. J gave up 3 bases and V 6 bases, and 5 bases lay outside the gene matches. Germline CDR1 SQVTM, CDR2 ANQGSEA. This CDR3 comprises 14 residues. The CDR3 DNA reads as TGCAGCGTGCGCCGGGACAGGGACACCGGGGAGCTGTTTTTT. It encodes CSVRRDRDTGELFF.

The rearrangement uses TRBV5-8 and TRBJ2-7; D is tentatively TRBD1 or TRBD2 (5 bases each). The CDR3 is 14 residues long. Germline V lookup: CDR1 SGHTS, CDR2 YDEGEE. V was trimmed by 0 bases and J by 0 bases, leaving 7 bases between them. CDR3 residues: CASSLGGSSYEQYF. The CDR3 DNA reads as TGTGCCAGCAGCTTGGGGGGGTCCTCCTACGAGCAGTACTTC. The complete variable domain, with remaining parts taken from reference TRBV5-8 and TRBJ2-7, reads EAGVTQSPTHLIKTRGQQATLRCSPISGHTSVYWYQQALGLGLQFLLWYDEGEERNRGNFPPRFSGRQFPNYSSELNVNALELEDSALYLCASSLGGSSYEQYFGPGTRLTVT.

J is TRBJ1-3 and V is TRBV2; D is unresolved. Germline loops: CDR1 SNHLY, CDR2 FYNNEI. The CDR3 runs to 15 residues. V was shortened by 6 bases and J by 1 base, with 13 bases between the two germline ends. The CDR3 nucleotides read TGTGCCAGCAGCCCGGTCGGGGTTTCTGGAAACACCATATATTTT. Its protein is CASSPVGVSGNTIYF.

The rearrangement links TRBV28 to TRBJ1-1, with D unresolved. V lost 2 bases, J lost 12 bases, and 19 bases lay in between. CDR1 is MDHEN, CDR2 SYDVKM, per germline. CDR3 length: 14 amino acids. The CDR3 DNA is TGTGCCAGCAGTTTACCCCCGGGCTTGGACGGGACTTTCTTT. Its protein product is CASSLPPGLDGTFF.

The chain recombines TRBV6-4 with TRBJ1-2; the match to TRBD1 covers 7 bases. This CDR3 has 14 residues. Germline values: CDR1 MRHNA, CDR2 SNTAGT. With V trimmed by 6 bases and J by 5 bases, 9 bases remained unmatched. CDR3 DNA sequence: TGTGCCAGCAGGGCCGACAGGGCTCCTTATGGCTACACCTTC. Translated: CASRADRAPYGYTF.

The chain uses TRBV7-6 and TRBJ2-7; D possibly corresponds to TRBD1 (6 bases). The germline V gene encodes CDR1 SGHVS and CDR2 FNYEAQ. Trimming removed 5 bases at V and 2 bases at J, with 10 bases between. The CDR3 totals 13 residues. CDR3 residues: CASSPGQPYEQYF. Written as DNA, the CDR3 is TGTGCCAGCAGCCCAGGACAGCCCTACGAGCAGTACTTC.

The CDR3 reads CASSPTLAGGRETQYF. CDR3 nucleotides: TGCGCCAGCAGCCCAACCCTAGCGGGAGGGCGAGAGACCCAGTACTTC. The chain combines TRBV5-1 with TRBJ2-5, with 12 bases identical to TRBD2. CDR3 length: 16 residues. Germline loops: CDR1 SGHRS, CDR2 YFSETQ. V lost 4 bases to trimming and J lost 4 bases; unmatched junction nucleotides: 8.

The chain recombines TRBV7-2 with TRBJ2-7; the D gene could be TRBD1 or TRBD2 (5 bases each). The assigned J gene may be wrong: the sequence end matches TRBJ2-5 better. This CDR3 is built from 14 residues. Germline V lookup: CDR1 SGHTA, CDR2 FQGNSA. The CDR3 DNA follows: TGTGCCAGCAGCTTGGGACGGCACCAAGAGACCCAGTACTTC. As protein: CASSLGRHQETQYF.

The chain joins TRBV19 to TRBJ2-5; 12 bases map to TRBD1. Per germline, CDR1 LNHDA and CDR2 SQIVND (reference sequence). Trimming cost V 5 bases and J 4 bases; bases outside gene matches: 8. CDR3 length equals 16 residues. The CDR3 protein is CASSPRDRGRGETQYF. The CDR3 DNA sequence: TGTGCCAGTAGTCCCCGGGACAGGGGGCGCGGAGAGACCCAGTACTTC.

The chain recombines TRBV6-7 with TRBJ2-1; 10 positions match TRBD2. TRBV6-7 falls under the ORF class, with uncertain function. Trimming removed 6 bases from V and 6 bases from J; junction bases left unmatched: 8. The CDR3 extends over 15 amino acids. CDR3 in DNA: TGTGCCAGCAGATCACCGGGACTAGCGCGCAATGAGCAGTTCTTC. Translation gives CASRSPGLARNEQFF.